Presented here are 14 T cell receptor beta chains from one specimen sequenced in a study of shared clonotypes between healthy human individuals. Naive CD8 cells lacked CD45RO and underwent positive selection for CCR7, leaving out terminally differentiated effector memory CD45RA+ cells. Profiled with immunoSEQ multiplex PCR; TCRdb holds only in-frame clones, not every one. The table has about 590,000 clones, just under 97% seen once; the top ten hold 0.1% to 0.11%. The specimen was naive CD8+ T cells sorted from blood. These receptors originate from a woman aged 25-40 years in good health.

The V and J genes are TRBV7-9 and TRBJ2-5, with 8 nucleotides matching TRBD2. This CDR3 contains 13 residues. CDR1 SEHNR and CDR2 FQNEAQ come from the germline V gene (reference sequence). The junction had 3 bases not matched to a gene; V was cut back by 8 bases and J by 1 base. The CDR3 sequence is CASGTRGQETQYF. The CDR3 nucleotides are TGTGCCAGCGGGACTAGGGGCCAAGAGACCCAGTACTTC.

The rearrangement uses TRBV2 and TRBJ2-7; D might be TRBD1 or TRBD2, each matching 5 bases. This CDR3 has 11 residues. Germline CDR1 reads SNHLY; CDR2 reads FYNNEI. Trimming took off 7 bases at V and 6 bases at J, with 10 bases between the two ends. The CDR3 reads CASTAGTEQYF. CDR3 nucleotide sequence: TGTGCCAGCACCGCAGGGACCGAGCAGTACTTC.

The rearrangement uses TRBV7-2 and TRBJ2-7, with 7 bases lining up with TRBD1. Germline CDR1 and CDR2: SGHTA and FQGNSA. V lost 6 bases, J lost 1 base, and 9 bases stayed unmatched. The CDR3 covers 15 residues. The CDR3 loop is CASSYGQDASYEQYF. The CDR3 bases are TGTGCCAGCAGTTACGGACAGGACGCTTCCTACGAGCAGTACTTC.

This chain connects TRBV2 to TRBJ2-5; D possibly corresponds to TRBD1 (6 bases). This CDR3 is built from 16 residues. With 4 bases removed from V and 2 bases from J, the gap between germline ends came to 17 bases. Germline-derived CDR1 and CDR2 are SNHLY and FYNNEI. Written as DNA, the CDR3 is TGTGCCAGCAGTGCAATACCAGGGGACGCACAAGAGACCCAGTACTTC. This codes for CASSAIPGDAQETQYF.

The chain recombines TRBV2 with TRBJ1-2; D remains unclear. Germline V gene data show CDR1 as SNHLY and CDR2 as FYNNEI. V was pared by 1 base and J by 4 bases, with 13 bases between. CDR3 length equals 15 residues. The CDR3, as DNA: TGTGCCAGCAGTGAAGGCGTTGGCCGTATCTATGGCTACACCTTC. Protein: CASSEGVGRIYGYTF.

This clone was observed a single time. V gene TRBV9 combines with J gene TRBJ2-7; TRBD2 matches 10 bases. The CDR3 has 18 residues. Trimming cost V 0 bases and J 2 bases; bases outside gene matches: 11. Germline V lookup: CDR1 SGDLS, CDR2 YYNGEE. CDR3 sequence reads: CASSVVAGGKKLTYEQYF. The CDR3 DNA reads TGTGCCAGCAGCGTAGTAGCGGGAGGAAAAAAACTTACCTACGAGCAGTACTTC.

This chain connects TRBV10-1 to TRBJ2-1, with D tentatively TRBD1 or TRBD2 (5 bases each). With 3 bases removed from V and 0 bases from J, the gap between germline ends came to 9 bases. The CDR3 has 15 residues. The V gene's germline CDR1 is WNHNN and CDR2 SYGVQD (reference sequence). Here the CDR3 DNA reads TGCGCCAGCAGTGAATGGGGGAACTCCTACAATGAGCAGTTCTTC. Translated: CASSEWGNSYNEQFF.

This chain joins TRBV7-2 and TRBJ2-5, with TRBD2 identical over 8 bases. This CDR3 region has 16 residues. V lost 5 bases, J lost 5 bases, and 13 bases stayed unmatched. The germline CDR1 and CDR2 sequences are SGHTA and FQGNSA. The CDR3 region is CASSRRGDWGRETQYF. The CDR3 region has the DNA TGTGCCAGCAGCCGGCGGGGGGACTGGGGTCGGGAGACCCAGTACTTC.

The chain's CDR3 is CASSYSGTDQETQYF. The CDR3 DNA is TGTGCCAGCAGTTACTCGGGGACGGACCAAGAGACCCAGTACTTC. The chain combines TRBV6-5 with TRBJ2-5; D is perhaps TRBD1 or TRBD2 (5 bases each). V was trimmed by 0 bases and J by 0 bases, leaving 8 bases between them. This CDR3 is built from 15 residues. Germline V CDR1 and CDR2: MNHEY, SVGAGI.

The V call is TRBV28, the J call TRBJ1-5; D unclear. Between the trimmed V and J ends, which lost 4 bases and 3 bases, there was a span of 16 bases. This CDR3 has 16 residues. Germline CDR1 and CDR2: MDHEN and SYDVKM. CDR3 amino acids: CASSSKNGIFNQPQHF. CDR3 DNA sequence: TGTGCCAGCAGTTCGAAAAACGGCATTTTCAATCAGCCCCAGCATTTT.

The rearrangement uses TRBV5-8 and TRBJ1-3; D gene ambiguous. This CDR3 has 15 amino acids. The germline V and J ends were trimmed by 0 bases and 2 bases, with 9 bases remaining between them. The V gene's germline CDR1 is SGHTS and CDR2 YDEGEE. The CDR3: CASSLESVPGNTIYF. CDR3 nucleotide sequence: TGTGCCAGCAGCTTGGAGAGCGTACCTGGAAACACCATATATTTT.

This clone was seen once. The J gene is TRBJ2-1, the V gene TRBV5-6; 7 nucleotides agree with TRBD2. Germline CDR1 is SGHDT and CDR2 is YYEEEE. The J segment lost 2 bases and the V segment lost 4 bases, leaving 12 bases of the junction unmatched. The CDR3 has 17 amino acids. The CDR3 region has the DNA TGTGCCAGCAGCCTGACCTCTTCAGGGACTACCTACAATGAGCAGTTCTTC. Protein product: CASSLTSSGTTYNEQFF.

Comments on this clone: The identical CDR3 is also encoded by other nucleotide sequences in the sample. The chain is built from TRBV11-2 and TRBJ1-2, with D maybe TRBD1 (6 bases). This CDR3 is built from 14 residues. V was clipped by 5 bases and J by 3 bases, with 13 bases between them. The germline gives CDR1 SGHAT, CDR2 FQNNGV. Written as DNA, the CDR3 is TGTGCCAGCAGCCCCCAAGGGGGACACTATGGCTACACCTTC. Protein product: CASSPQGGHYGYTF.

The genes are TRBV30 and TRBJ2-1; 9 nucleotides agree with TRBD2. CDR3 length equals 15 residues. Germline CDR1 GTSNPN, CDR2 SVGIG (reference sequence). Trimming took 0 bases from V and 7 from J; bases not matched to a gene: 7. CDR3 residues: CAWSVAAGGLNEQFF. CDR3 nucleotide sequence: TGTGCCTGGAGTGTAGCCGCGGGAGGGTTGAATGAGCAGTTCTTC.